The clone carrying this T cell receptor (beta chain) was found a few times. Its antigen is not known. CD4 T cells were positively selected, then CD8 T cells from the CD4-negative fraction. Both TRBC1 and TRBC2 were covered by a beta constant-region primer of two equimolar oligonucleotides. Four rounds of PCR amplified the ligated cDNA using nested alpha and beta constant-region primers plus SP2. A 12-nucleotide UMI and the SP2 primer were added to the cDNA 3' end by oligonucleotide ligation. TCRdb reprocessed the UMI-ligation and nested PCR reads with MiXCR, giving one entry per CDR3 protein. The top ten hold around 0.13% of the sample, which has some 82,000 distinct CDR3 sequences, around 10% seen once. The data were obtained in a study of naive and memory T cell subsets. Findings and limits, study-wide: Naive and memory repertoire findings lacked a ground truth for validation. In naive cells, over 95% of TCR sequences were seen only once. A few larger clonotypes appeared in naive repertoires, especially CD8, possibly memory cells re-expressing CD45RA.

The sequence was obtained from a human donor in good health. The source material was naive CD4+ T cells from blood.

CDR3 sequence: CSVELEGRKLTGANEKLFF. As DNA, the CDR3 is TGCAGCGTTGAACTGGAGGGGCGCAAACTTACCGGAGCTAATGAAAAACTGTTTTTT. The chain joins TRBV29-1 to TRBJ1-4; possible D gene TRBD1, 5 bases. The CDR3 covers 19 residues. CDR1 and CDR2 from the germline V gene are SQVTM and ANQGSEA. Deletions cut 2 bases from V and 3 bases from J, with 25 bases between.